These 23 T cell receptor beta chains came from one sample sequenced in a study of T-cell reconstitution after alpha-beta-depleted transplantation in children. Unique molecular identifiers were incorporated during preparation of the TCRbeta library. TCRdb recomputed calls from the PCR reads with MiXCR, one row per CDR3 protein. The table records about 580,000 distinct CDR3 sequences, roughly 24% of them present only once. The sample in question was PBMCs, mostly from graft donor cells, obtained 360 days after TCRalphabeta/CD19-depleted stem cell transplant. All receptors come from a boy under two years old who had a stem cell transplant for acute myeloid leukemia, so the T cells may come from the graft donor.

This clonotype has ten or more counts. This rearrangement joins TRBV29-1 to TRBJ2-5; 9 nucleotides line up with TRBD2. The V gene end was trimmed by 3 bases and the J gene end by 9 bases; junction bases not matched to a gene: 2. The V gene's germline CDR1 is SQVTM and CDR2 ANQGSEA. This CDR3 spans 11 amino acids. The CDR3 DNA reads TGCAGCGTTGAGGCTAGCGGGGCCCAGTACTTC. Encoded protein: CSVEASGAQYF.

The chain recombines TRBV27 with TRBJ2-7, with TRBD1 matching over 8 bases. The J segment lost 2 bases and the V segment lost 5 bases, leaving 8 bases of the junction unmatched. The germline CDR1 and CDR2 sequences are MNHEY and SMNVEV (reference sequence). This CDR3 contains 15 residues. The CDR3 nucleotides read TGTGCCAGCAGTCTTCGGACAGGGATCCCCTACGAGCAGTACGTC. Its translation is CASSLRTGIPYEQYV.

This clonotype was counted only a few times. The chain combines TRBV11-2 with TRBJ2-1; D gene ambiguous. The CDR3 covers 18 residues. V was shortened by 5 bases and J by 0 bases, with 20 bases between the two germline ends. Germline V gene lookup returns CDR1 SGHAT and CDR2 FQNNGV. CDR3 coding DNA: TGTGCCAGCAGCCCTACCTTCCCCCAGAGCAGCTCCTACAATGAGCAGTTCTTC. Its protein product is CASSPTFPQSSSYNEQFF.

In its sample, this clonotype was seen many times. This sequence joins TRBV12-3 or TRBV12-4 and TRBJ1-1, with D uncertain. Trimming stripped 10 bases from V and 0 bases from J, with 9 bases between. The CDR3 has 12 residues. The CDR3 is CATIPMNTEAFF. CDR3 DNA sequence: TGTGCCACCATTCCAATGAACACTGAAGCTTTCTTT.

The chain links TRBV5-6 to TRBJ2-5, with a weak D call TRBD1 (5 bases). The CDR3 totals 14 residues. Germline values: CDR1 SGHDT, CDR2 YYEEEE. V was shortened by 5 bases and J by 3 bases, with 14 bases between the two germline ends. CDR3 region: CASRVRVDKETQYF. DNA of the CDR3: TGTGCCAGCAGGGTCAGGGTGGACAAAGAGACCCAGTACTTC.

This clonotype was observed a few times. The genes are TRBV7-2 and TRBJ2-2; tentatively, D is TRBD1 (5 bases). Germline V gives CDR1 SGHTA, CDR2 FQGNSA. Trimming stripped 2 bases from V and 5 bases from J, with 9 bases between. The CDR3 consists of 14 residues. The CDR3 DNA follows: TGTGCCAGCAGCTTAAGTGGGGCGACCGGGGAGCTGTTTTTT. Translating gives CASSLSGATGELFF.

In this sample, this clonotype turned up many times. V gene TRBV3-1 combines with J gene TRBJ2-1; TRBD2 matches at 12 bases. The CDR3 is 14 amino acids. Germline V gene sequence: CDR1 LGHDT, CDR2 YNNKEL (reference sequence). J was trimmed by 9 bases and V by 4 bases; bases with no gene match: 4. The CDR3 DNA follows: TGTGCCAGCAGCCCCCCACTAGCGGGGGGTGAGCAGTTCTTC. It translates to CASSPPLAGGEQFF.

The chain employs TRBV4-3 and TRBJ1-5; D not certain. From germline, CDR1 is LGHNA and CDR2 YSLEER. CDR3 size: 15 residues. V lost 1 base to trimming and J lost 2 bases, with 9 bases between them. CDR3 in amino acids: CASSQVWEGNQPQHF. The CDR3 bases are TGCGCCAGCAGCCAAGTTTGGGAGGGCAATCAGCCCCAGCATTTT.

This clonotype was counted at least ten times. This chain joins TRBV20-1 and TRBJ1-5; D is undetermined. Trimming stripped 3 bases from V and 4 bases from J, with 10 bases between. CDR1 is DFQATT, CDR2 SNEGSKA, per germline (reference sequence). This CDR3 is built from 13 residues. The CDR3 nucleotides read TGCAGTGCTAGTATTTCGGAGAATCAGCCCCAGCATTTT. Translated: CSASISENQPQHF.

This clonotype was counted many times. The rearrangement uses TRBV12-3 or TRBV12-4 and TRBJ2-5, with D perhaps being TRBD1 or TRBD2 (6 bases each). V lost 5 bases to trimming and J lost 6 bases, with 16 bases between them. The CDR3 has 14 amino acids. The CDR3 DNA reads as TGTGCCAGCAGTCCCACAGGGACTGTCAAGACCCAGTACTTC. This codes for CASSPTGTVKTQYF.

The chain carries TRBV18 and TRBJ1-1, with 10 positions matching TRBD1. The germline gives CDR1 KGHSH, CDR2 LQKENI. V lost 5 bases, J lost 4 bases, and 10 bases stayed unmatched. This CDR3 region has 16 residues. The CDR3 loop is CASSAGDRGSGTEAFF. DNA of the CDR3: TGTGCCAGCTCAGCCGGGGACAGGGGTTCGGGCACTGAAGCTTTCTTT.

The rearrangement links TRBV4-2 to TRBJ1-1, with D possibly TRBD1 on 6 matching bases. Trimming left V 3 bases short and J 1 base short, with 15 bases between. This CDR3 spans 16 amino acids. CDR1 LGHNA and CDR2 YNFKEQ come from the germline V gene. The CDR3 loop reads CASSHPRGRRNTEAFF. The DNA for the CDR3 is TGTGCCAGCAGCCATCCCAGGGGAAGGAGGAACACTGAAGCTTTCTTT.

In this sample, this clonotype turned up many times. The rearrangement links TRBV25-1 to TRBJ2-3; 10 positions match TRBD2. Germline V lookup: CDR1 MGHDK, CDR2 SYGVNS. The CDR3 runs to 21 residues. V gave up 2 bases and J gave up 6 bases; unmatched junction bases: 23. This CDR3 reads CASSEPPGRLTSGGAMDTQYF. CDR3 sequence (DNA): TGTGCCAGCAGTGAACCCCCTGGCAGGCTAACCAGCGGGGGGGCCATGGATACGCAGTATTTT.

In its sample, this clonotype was seen a few times. J is TRBJ2-2 and V is TRBV25-1, with a weak D call TRBD1 (5 bases). Trimming shortened V by 4 bases and J by 6 bases, and 9 bases separated the two germline ends. The CDR3 has 13 amino acids. Looked up from germline, CDR1 is MGHDK and CDR2 is SYGVNS. The CDR3 reads CASSVRAPGELFF. CDR3 coding DNA: TGTGCCAGCAGTGTCAGGGCCCCCGGGGAGCTGTTTTTT.

This clonotype was counted many times. The chain recombines TRBV7-2 with TRBJ2-7; D gene uncertain. The CDR3 sequence is 13 residues long. V lost 2 bases and J lost 2, with 7 bases in between. Per the germline V gene, CDR1 is SGHTA and CDR2 is FQGNSA. The CDR3: CASSLPPTYEQYF. DNA of the CDR3: TGTGCCAGCAGCTTACCCCCTACCTACGAGCAGTACTTC.

This clonotype was seen only a few times. V and J are TRBV20-1 and TRBJ2-3, with a weak D call TRBD1 (5 bases). Germline CDR1 is DFQATT and CDR2 is SNEGSKA (reference sequence). The CDR3 has 15 amino acids. Trimming cost V 1 base and J 0 bases, with 11 bases left between them. Written as DNA, the CDR3 is TGCAGTGCTAGAGTGGACACGTGGAGCACAGATACGCAGTATTTT. It specifies CSARVDTWSTDTQYF.

The chain has TRBV12-3 or TRBV12-4 and TRBJ2-5; D may be TRBD1 (5 bases). The CDR3 covers 13 residues. The germline V and J ends were trimmed by 2 bases and 4 bases, with 8 bases remaining between them. CDR3 protein: CASSLKQGETQYF. For the CDR3, the DNA is TGTGCCAGCAGTTTAAAGCAGGGAGAGACCCAGTACTTC.

This clonotype has only one observation. The gene calls are TRBV20-1 and TRBJ1-5; D unresolved. V lost 5 bases to trimming and J lost 2 bases, with 16 bases between them. CDR3 length equals 15 residues. The germline gives CDR1 DFQATT, CDR2 SNEGSKA (reference sequence). CDR3 amino acids: CSARPPTIGNQPQHF. CDR3 DNA: TGCAGTGCTCGACCGCCGACGATTGGCAATCAGCCCCAGCATTTT.

The chain combines TRBV7-3 with TRBJ2-7, with 11 bases lining up with TRBD2. The germline V gene has CDR1 SGHTA and CDR2 FQGTGA. Losses at the gene ends were 5 bases for V and 6 bases for J; bases not matched to a gene: 6. This CDR3 has 14 amino acids. The CDR3 loop is CASSPTSGGSEQYF. The CDR3, as DNA: TGTGCCAGCAGCCCCACTAGCGGGGGCAGCGAGCAGTACTTC.

This clonotype has only one observation. The chain employs TRBV3-1 and TRBJ2-5, with 8 bases identical to TRBD2. CDR3 length: 16 residues. J was trimmed by 4 bases and V by 0 bases; bases with no gene match: 7. Germline CDR1 is LGHDT and CDR2 is YNNKEL (reference sequence). In nucleotides, the CDR3 is TGTGCCAGCAGCCAAGATGGAGCAGCGGGGGCAGAGACCCAGTACTTC. Its translation: CASSQDGAAGAETQYF.

The chain is built from TRBV20-1 and TRBJ2-3, with 8 bases lining up with TRBD2. Germline CDR1 and CDR2: DFQATT and SNEGSKA (reference sequence). The CDR3 spans 13 residues. V lost 6 bases to trimming and J lost 3 bases; unmatched junction nucleotides: 5. The DNA of the CDR3 is TGCAGTGCGATGGTAGCGGGAACAGATACGCAGTATTTT. This codes for CSAMVAGTDTQYF.

This clonotype was recorded many times. The chain is built from TRBV11-2 and TRBJ2-7; 13 nucleotides agree with TRBD2. The J segment lost 3 bases and the V segment lost 0 bases, leaving 5 bases of the junction unmatched. The CDR3 is 17 residues long. Looked up from germline, CDR1 is SGHAT and CDR2 is FQNNGV. This CDR3 is CASSLELAGGLRYEQYF. CDR3 DNA: TGTGCCAGCAGCTTAGAACTAGCGGGGGGGCTACGCTACGAGCAGTACTTC.

This clonotype was seen ten or more times. This chain joins TRBV6-2 or TRBV6-3 and TRBJ1-6; D call uncertain. This CDR3 is built from 14 residues. Germline lookup yields CDR1 MNHEY and CDR2 SVGEGT. Trimming pared 0 bases from V and 8 bases from J, leaving 8 bases between. The CDR3 sequence is CASSYSMGYSPLHF. For the CDR3, the DNA is TGTGCCAGCAGTTACTCGATGGGATATTCACCCCTCCACTTT.